These 4 T cell receptor beta chains share one sample of origin, sequenced in a study of PD-L1 blockade in urothelial cancer. Produced via immunoSEQ multiplex PCR; TCRdb's table is partial and in-frame only. The table records just under 30,000 clones, approximately 86% of them present only once. The sample in question was PBMCs, obtained around atezolizumab (anti-PD-L1) treatment. The receptor set was obtained from a man over 45 with urothelial cancer.

The chain uses TRBV9 and TRBJ1-1, with 9 bases identical to TRBD1. Per germline, CDR1 SGDLS and CDR2 YYNGEE. V trimming: 0 bases; J trimming: 0 bases; junction bases outside the gene matches: 3. There are 16 residues in the CDR3. CDR3 in amino acids: CASSVGQGVLNTEAFF. CDR3 in DNA: TGTGCCAGCAGCGTAGGACAGGGGGTTTTGAACACTGAAGCTTTCTTT.

The rearrangement joins TRBV18 to TRBJ2-5, with 7 bases lining up with TRBD2. Germline V gives CDR1 KGHSH, CDR2 LQKENI. V lost 2 bases and J lost 3; bases outside the gene matches: 3. CDR3 length equals 14 residues. The CDR3 loop is CASSPFLAEETQYF. As DNA, the CDR3 is TGTGCCAGCTCACCATTTCTAGCGGAAGAGACCCAGTACTTC.

CDR3 sequence: CASSSRDREYEQYF. For the CDR3, the DNA is TGTGCCAGCAGCTCCAGGGACAGGGAATACGAGCAGTACTTC. V is TRBV5-6 and J is TRBJ2-7, with 9 bases that match TRBD1. Germline-derived CDR1 and CDR2 are SGHDT and YYEEEE. The CDR3 is 14 amino acids. V gave up 3 bases and J gave up 4 bases; unmatched junction bases: 5.

This chain uses TRBV5-4 with TRBJ1-1; D is undetermined. The ends were cut back, 2 bases at V and 4 bases at J, with 6 bases in the middle. The CDR3 consists of 12 residues. Germline assignment: CDR1 SGHNT and CDR2 YYREEE (reference sequence). The CDR3 DNA is TGTGCCAGCAGCTTTTTCGGCACTGAAGCTTTCTTT. Protein product: CASSFFGTEAFF.